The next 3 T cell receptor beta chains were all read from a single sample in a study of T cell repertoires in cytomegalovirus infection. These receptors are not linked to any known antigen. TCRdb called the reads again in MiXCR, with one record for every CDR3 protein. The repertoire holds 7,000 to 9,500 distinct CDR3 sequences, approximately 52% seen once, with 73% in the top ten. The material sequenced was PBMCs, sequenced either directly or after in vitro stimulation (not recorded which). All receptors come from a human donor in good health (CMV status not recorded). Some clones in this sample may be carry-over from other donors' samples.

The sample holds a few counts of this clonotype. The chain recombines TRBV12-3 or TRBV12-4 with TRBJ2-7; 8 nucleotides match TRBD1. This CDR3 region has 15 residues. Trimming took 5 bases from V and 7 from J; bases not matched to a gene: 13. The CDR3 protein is CASSNGQGAHWEQYF. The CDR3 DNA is TGTGCCAGCAGTAATGGACAGGGAGCCCACTGGGAGCAGTACTTC.

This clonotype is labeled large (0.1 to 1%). The CDR3 DNA follows: TGTGCCAGCAGTTCTAATCAGGGGCATAACTATGGCTACACCTTC. Its protein product is CASSSNQGHNYGYTF. The chain carries TRBV27 and TRBJ1-2, with D possibly matching TRBD1 (6 bases). Per germline, CDR1 MNHEY and CDR2 SMNVEV (reference sequence). Deletions cut 4 bases from V and 1 base from J, with 13 bases between. CDR3 length equals 15 residues.

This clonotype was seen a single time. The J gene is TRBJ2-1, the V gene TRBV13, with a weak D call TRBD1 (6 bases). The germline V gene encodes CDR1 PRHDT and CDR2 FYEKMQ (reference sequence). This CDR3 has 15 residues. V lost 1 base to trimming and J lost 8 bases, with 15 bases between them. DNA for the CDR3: TGTGCCAGCAGCTTAGTTGGGGGCGCCAGTGATGAGCAGTTCTTC. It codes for CASSLVGGASDEQFF.